The 10 T cell receptor beta chains given below trace back to one sample, sequenced in a study of blood T cell repertoires in COVID-19. TCRdb's table, derived via immunoSEQ multiplex PCR, lists solely in-frame clones and lacks some. Counted here are around 310,000 clones, over 75% occurring once; the ten biggest clones make up 12%. Sequencing was done on a sample of peripheral blood. These TCRs come from a woman aged 55-70 years with acute or convalescent COVID-19.

The chain carries TRBV14 and TRBJ2-5, with D tentatively TRBD1 (6 bases). CDR1 and CDR2 (germline): SGHDN, FVKESK. The CDR3 runs to 15 residues. V lost 1 base and J lost 5, with 14 bases in between. For the CDR3, the DNA is TGTGCCAGCAGCCAAGCCCTTACAGGGCGCGAGACCCAGTACTTC. The encoded protein is CASSQALTGRETQYF.

This sequence joins TRBV27 and TRBJ2-7; 10 nucleotides align to TRBD2. The V gene's germline CDR1 is MNHEY and CDR2 SMNVEV (reference sequence). The length of the CDR3 is 14 residues. The V and J ends lost 6 bases and 6 bases, in that order; junction bases with no gene match: 8. The CDR3 bases are TGTGCCAGCAGAATTTCGGGACTAGCGAGCGAGCAGTACTTC. Encoded protein: CASRISGLASEQYF.

This chain joins TRBV10-3 and TRBJ2-2; 8 bases are a match to TRBD2. J lost 5 bases, V lost 10 bases, and 15 bases had no gene match. The CDR3 totals 16 residues. CDR1 is ENHRY and CDR2 is SYGVKD in the germline V gene. Here the CDR3 reads CATAGTGGPETGELFF. Written as DNA, the CDR3 is TGTGCCACCGCGGGCACGGGAGGGCCGGAAACCGGGGAGCTGTTTTTT.

This rearrangement joins TRBV29-1 to TRBJ2-1; 8 bases are shared with TRBD2. Germline trimming cut 3 bases from V and 10 bases from J; bases unmatched to any gene: 8. Germline V gene data show CDR1 as SQVTM and CDR2 as ANQGSEA. This CDR3 comprises 13 residues. CDR3 loop: CSVDERAGDEQFF. DNA for the CDR3: TGCAGCGTTGACGAGCGAGCGGGAGACGAGCAGTTCTTC.

As regards this clone: Compared with germline, one end of the junction differs, possibly owing to a read error. The genes are TRBV7-7 and TRBJ2-5, with TRBD1 matching 7 bases. Germline CDR1 and CDR2: SSHAT and FNYEAQ (reference sequence). The CDR3 totals 15 residues. CDR3 amino acids: CASSPETGFGETQYF. CDR3 nucleotides: TGTGCTAGCAGCCCCGAGACAGGGTTTGGGGAGACCCAGTACTTC.

The V and J genes are TRBV4-1 and TRBJ2-7; 9 bases map to TRBD1. The V and J ends lost 3 bases and 6 bases, in that order; junction bases with no gene match: 6. The CDR3 totals 14 residues. CDR1 and CDR2 (germline): MGHRA, YSYEKL. DNA of the CDR3: TGCGCCAGCAGCCACACCGGGACAGGGATCGAGCAGTACTTC. This sequence encodes CASSHTGTGIEQYF.

The chain links TRBV28 to TRBJ2-3; no clear D gene. The length of the CDR3 is 13 residues. The V end was cut by 6 bases, the J end by 4 bases, with 11 bases between. From germline, CDR1 is MDHEN and CDR2 SYDVKM. The CDR3 protein is CASSPSRSDTQYF. CDR3 nucleotide sequence: TGTGCCAGCAGCCCGTCCAGATCAGATACGCAGTATTTT. The whole variable domain, remainder taken from reference TRBV28 and TRBJ2-3, is DVKVTQSSRYLVKRTGEKVFLECVQDMDHENMFWYRQDPGLGLRLIYFSYDVKMKEKGDIPEGYSVSREKKERFSLILESASTNQTSMYLCASSPSRSDTQYFGPGTRLTVL.

V is TRBV4-1 and J is TRBJ1-2, with 8 bases matching TRBD1. Germline CDR1 reads MGHRA; CDR2 reads YSYEKL. Unmatched junction bases numbered 7, after V lost 4 bases and J lost 0 bases. CDR3 length equals 16 residues. DNA of the CDR3: TGCGCCAGCAGCCCAGTGACAGGGGAAGCTAACTATGGCTACACCTTC. It codes for CASSPVTGEANYGYTF.

This chain uses TRBV19 with TRBJ1-5; D may be TRBD1 (5 bases). The length of the CDR3 is 14 residues. The ends were cut back, 5 bases at V and 4 bases at J, with 12 bases in the middle. Germline CDR1 LNHDA, CDR2 SQIVND (reference sequence). CDR3 DNA sequence: TGTGCCAGTAGTTCCCGACAGCTAAATCAGCCCCAGCATTTT. As protein: CASSSRQLNQPQHF.

V usage is TRBV5-6 and J usage is TRBJ1-2; D gene unclear. Germline V gene lookup returns CDR1 SGHDT and CDR2 YYEEEE. V gave up 4 bases and J gave up 4 bases, with 8 bases separating them. This CDR3 has 12 residues. DNA of the CDR3: TGTGCCAGCAGCGACAATTTCTATGGCTACACCTTC. Amino acid sequence: CASSDNFYGYTF. Full variable domain (rest looked up from reference TRBV5-6 and TRBJ1-2): DAGVTQSPTHLIKTRGQQVTLRCSPKSGHDTVSWYQQALGQGPQFIFQYYEEEERQRGNFPDRFSGHQFPNYSSELNVNALLLGDSALYLCASSDNFYGYTFGSGTRLTVV.